Listed here is a single TCR beta chain. No antigen is known for it. No base-level quality is on record; no much larger clone is a single base apart. The immunoSEQ Assay, a bias-controlled multiplex PCR, was used to amplify TCRbeta CDR3 regions from genomic DNA. The original pipeline was this. The number of nucleated cells in each sample was estimated from the amplification of reference gene primers within the assay. To quantify the absolute abundance of each unique TCRbeta CDR3 rearrangement, sequence reads were collapsed and filtered. For each sample, productive Simpson clonality was calculated as the square root of Simpson's diversity index over productive rearrangements. TCRdb mirrors the immuneACCESS table, restricted to in-frame sequences. Some clones are absent from its copies; in checked studies, under half trace to an unresolved V gene, and the reason for the others is unknown. V, J and clone size reflect that table, while D and trimming were determined from the DNA. Within this sample are hundreds of thousands of clones, with around 87% of them counted one time only. The biggest ten clones account for approximately 1.9% of the sample.

The CDR3 runs 13 amino acids, cysteine and phenylalanine included. Only the CDR3 DNA is retained, 39 bases long and in frame from the first base. In the germline V gene, CDR1 corresponds to MDHEN and CDR2 to SYDVKM. V and J lose 1 base and 7 bases, and a span of 9 bases separates them. This entry comes from a study of blood T cell repertoires in COVID-19 (TCRdb year 2020). For the wider study: Recovered participants in ImmuneRACE Cohort 3 were defined by two consecutive negative NP/OP PCR tests, clearance by a healthcare professional, or resolution of symptoms. The collaborator samples originated in the United States, Italy and Spain and spanned the acute and convalescent phases of COVID-19. The prospective study material was composed of cDNA or gDNA derived from T cells, B-cell-depleted T cells, or PBMCs. The dataset comprised deeply sampled blood TCRbeta repertoires from subjects exposed to, actively infected with, or recovered from COVID-19. The repertoires were released in a freely available public database intended as a resource for research on the immune response to SARS-CoV-2. Samples came from the ongoing ImmuneRACE study (first 160 participants) plus 1,254 subjects from 6 global collaborators. A de-identified subject ID, COVID-19 status, age in years and sex were almost always included in the sample metadata. Where HLA class I and class II types were available, the types were taken from metadata supplied by the sample provider, not from assay-based typing.

The paper as a whole reports these results and caveats: How much clinical and demographic metadata was included differed by source and by participant, and the metadata was provided uncurated.

In the prospective study, participants were roughly 18 to 89 years old, resided in approximately 22 geographic areas of the United States, and were enrolled through a virtual design. To assign participants to cohorts, the prospective study relied on clinical history that participants themselves reported in a screening survey and a study questionnaire. In the prospective study, whole blood, serum and a nasopharyngeal or oropharyngeal swab were collected from each participant by mobile phlebotomists. Prospective study participants could optionally give additional blood draws and questionnaires over an approximately two-month period. Before DNA extraction, prospective study blood samples were shipped either frozen or at room temperature.

What was sequenced was PBMCs or T cells enriched from blood (not recorded which). The chain couples TRBV28 to TRBJ2-3; there is no confident call for the D gene. The receptor comes from a middle-aged man in a cohort exposed to, infected with or recovered from COVID-19 (not recorded which). The CDR3 in this case is CASSLSNANTQYF. The nucleotide sequence is TGTGCCAGCAGTTTATCCAATGCGAATACGCAGTATTTT.